The T cell receptor beta chain described here comes from a study of cytomegalovirus exposure and HLA in healthy donors. Generated by immunoSEQ multiplex PCR, the TCRdb table keeps only in-frame clones and is missing some. The sample has 300,000 or so clones, roughly 88% seen once. Study-level points and caveats: Among TCR sequences, most were rare, though some public TCRs appeared in many donors. Researchers catalogued 160 or so TCR beta chains as cytomegalovirus-associated. A later analysis found first-cohort TCR clusters tended to co-occur in the roughly 120 validation repertoires. The classifier reportedly diagnosed cytomegalovirus status with high sensitivity and specificity.

J gave up 0 bases and V 10 bases, and 8 bases lay outside the gene matches. Per the germline V gene, CDR1 is ENHRY and CDR2 is SYGVKD. The CDR3 has 14 residues. Concerning this clone itself: Its antigen is unidentified.

The sequence derives from a man aged 30 to 45 in good health and CMV-seronegative. The V and J genes are TRBV10-3 and TRBJ2-5; 7 bases are shared with TRBD2. Sequenced sample: PBMCs. The chain's CDR3 is CATLSLADQETQYF. DNA of the CDR3: TGTGCCACCCTCTCTCTAGCGGACCAAGAGACCCAGTACTTC.